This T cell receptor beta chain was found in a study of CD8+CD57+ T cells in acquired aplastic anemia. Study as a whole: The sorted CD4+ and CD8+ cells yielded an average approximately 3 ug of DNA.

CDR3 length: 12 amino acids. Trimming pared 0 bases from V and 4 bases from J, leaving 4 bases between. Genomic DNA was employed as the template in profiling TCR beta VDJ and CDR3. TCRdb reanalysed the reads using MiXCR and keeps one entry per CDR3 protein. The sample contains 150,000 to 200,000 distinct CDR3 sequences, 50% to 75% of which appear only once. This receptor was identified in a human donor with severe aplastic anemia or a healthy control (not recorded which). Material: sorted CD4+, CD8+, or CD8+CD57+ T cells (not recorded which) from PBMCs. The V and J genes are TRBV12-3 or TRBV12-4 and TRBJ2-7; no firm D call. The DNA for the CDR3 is TGTGCCAGCAGTTTAGCGGAATACGAGCAGTACTTC. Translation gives CASSLAEYEQYF.